The present TCR beta chain was sequenced within a study of CD8 T cells in Susac syndrome (dated by TCRdb to the late 2010s). Describing the broader study: Among the Susac syndrome patients who were sequenced, clinically active disease was present in six and clinical remission was observed in fewer than 10. Whether CD8+ T cell activation and differentiation in Susac syndrome was antigen driven was tested using repertoire sequencing. At blood withdrawal, Susac syndrome patients were either therapy-naive, taking corticosteroids (in some cases with IVIg as well), or taking IVIg alone. The paper as a whole reports these results and caveats: The study acknowledged that relatively few individuals were included in the TCR sequencing and HLA analysis. In the CD4+ T cell repertoire of Susac syndrome patients, clonal expansion was not detected.

Points on this clonotype: No antigen is known for it. Base qualities were left out, and no much larger clone turns up one base away.

Including cysteine and phenylalanine, the CDR3 has 15 amino acids. Only the CDR3 DNA stays, 45 bases, in frame from base 1. For CDR1 and CDR2, the germline V gene lists SGHRS and YFSETQ. Germline trimming: 4 bases from V, 1 base from J; junction bases outside gene matches: 4. High-throughput TCR beta sequencing profiled peripheral blood CD8+ and CD4+ T cells from healthy donors, Susac syndrome patients and multiple sclerosis patients. The Susac syndrome patients fulfilled recently defined diagnostic criteria for either definite or probable disease. Bulk CD8+ and CD4+ T cells were purified by magnetic negative isolation, while CD8+ TEMRA cells were enriched using FACS. Blood was collected in EDTA tubes and processed within 24 hours, with PBMCs isolated through density gradient centrifugation. PBMCs destined for TCR sequencing were cryopreserved in liquid nitrogen and later thawed in a 37 °C water bath. The sorted or isolated CD4+, CD8+ and CD8+ TEMRA cells reached a purity of at least 90%.

RNA was extracted with the RNeasy kit and roughly 0.45 to 1 ug was reverse transcribed using random hexamers. The immunoSEQ multiplex PCR assay, which covers 54 Vbeta and 13 Jbeta segments, was used to amplify TCR beta CDR3 regions. Bias from PCR amplification was corrected by using a synthetic template baseline for primer optimization and for computational correction. As for the authors' bioinformatics: Reads were assigned to V, D and J genes according to IMGT and analyzed in immunoSEQ Analyzer, with only productive sequences retained. To calculate clonality, Shannon entropy was normalized by log2 of the number of productive unique sequences and then subtracted from one. Public and private clones were assessed among the 100 most prevalent clones of each patient and control. Clones were defined as Susac-specific when absent from the healthy and MS cohorts, from roughly 1,100 published viral clones and from other ImmuneACCESS disease sequences. TCRdb itself trimmed the public reads at Q25 with fastp, ran MiXCR and retained productive beta chains. Each CDR3 protein gets just one entry, which takes the most common genes and DNA from the rows behind it. The V and J calls and clone size come from TCRdb's table, not from the authors' own analysis. This sample has about 190,000 distinct CDR3 sequences in its table, and approximately 95% of those were observed once. The ten biggest clones cover roughly 0.098% of the sample.

The sequenced sample consisted of CD4+ T cells from PBMCs. This sequence uses TRBV5-1 and TRBJ2-1; 8 middle bases align to TRBD2. This receptor was taken from a human donor with Susac syndrome. The bases are TGCGCCAGCAGCCAGGTAGCGGGGTCCTACAATGAGCAGTTCTTC. Its protein is CASSQVAGSYNEQFF.